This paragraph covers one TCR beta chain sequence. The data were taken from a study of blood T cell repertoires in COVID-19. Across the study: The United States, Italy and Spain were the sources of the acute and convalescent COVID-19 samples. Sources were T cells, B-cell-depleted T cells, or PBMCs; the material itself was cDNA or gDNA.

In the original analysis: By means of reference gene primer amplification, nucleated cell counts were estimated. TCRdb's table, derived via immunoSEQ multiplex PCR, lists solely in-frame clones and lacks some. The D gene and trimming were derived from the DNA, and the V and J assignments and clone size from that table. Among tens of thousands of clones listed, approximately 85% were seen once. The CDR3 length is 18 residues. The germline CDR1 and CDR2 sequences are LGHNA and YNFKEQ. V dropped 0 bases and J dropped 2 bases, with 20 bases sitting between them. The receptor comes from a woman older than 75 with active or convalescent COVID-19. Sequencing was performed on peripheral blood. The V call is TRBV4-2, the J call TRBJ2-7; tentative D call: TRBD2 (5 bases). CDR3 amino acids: CASSQDPPTSYEAYEQYF. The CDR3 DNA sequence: TGTGCCAGCAGCCAAGATCCCCCTACTAGTTACGAAGCCTACGAGCAGTACTTC.